The present entry profiles one TCR beta chain with its context. This CDR3 has 17 residues. After removal of 5 bases from V and 5 bases from J, the junction contained 12 bases not matched to a gene. Germline-derived CDR1 and CDR2 are SGHTA and FQGTGA. These data belong to a study of blood T cell repertoires in COVID-19. The wider study: The cDNA or gDNA used as material had been derived from T cells, B-cell-depleted T cells, or PBMCs.

Generated by immunoSEQ multiplex PCR, the TCRdb table keeps only in-frame clones and is missing some. The repertoire holds 200,000 to 250,000 clones, with 84% as singletons. This chain links TRBV7-3 with TRBJ2-2, with TRBD1 matching 9 bases. Material for sequencing was PBMCs or T cells enriched from blood (not recorded which). This TCR was sampled from a woman in her 40s who had recovered from COVID-19. CDR3 region: CASSLRGQGLRTGELFF. CDR3 sequence (DNA): TGTGCCAGCAGCCTAAGGGGACAGGGACTCCGGACCGGGGAGCTGTTTTTT.